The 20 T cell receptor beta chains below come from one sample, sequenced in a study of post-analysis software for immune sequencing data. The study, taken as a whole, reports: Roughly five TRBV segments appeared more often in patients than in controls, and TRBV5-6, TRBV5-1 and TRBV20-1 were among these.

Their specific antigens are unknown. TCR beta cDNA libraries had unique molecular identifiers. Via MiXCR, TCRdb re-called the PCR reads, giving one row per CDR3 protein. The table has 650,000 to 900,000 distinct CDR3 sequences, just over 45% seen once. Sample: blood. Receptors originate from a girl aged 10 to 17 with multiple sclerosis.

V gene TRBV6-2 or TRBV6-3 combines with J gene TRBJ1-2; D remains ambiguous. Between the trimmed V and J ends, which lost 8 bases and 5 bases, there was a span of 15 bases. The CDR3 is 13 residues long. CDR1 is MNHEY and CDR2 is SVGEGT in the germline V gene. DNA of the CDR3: TGTGCCAGCGGGCAGACCAGTTTTTATGGCTACACCTTC. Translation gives CASGQTSFYGYTF.

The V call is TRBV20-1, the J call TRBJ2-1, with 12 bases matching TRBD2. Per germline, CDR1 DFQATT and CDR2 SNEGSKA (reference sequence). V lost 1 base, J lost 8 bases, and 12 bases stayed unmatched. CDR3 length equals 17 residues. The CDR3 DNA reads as TGCAGTGCTAGAGTTTCCCCTAGCGGGAGGGCAGGATATGAGCAGTTCTTC. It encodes CSARVSPSGRAGYEQFF.

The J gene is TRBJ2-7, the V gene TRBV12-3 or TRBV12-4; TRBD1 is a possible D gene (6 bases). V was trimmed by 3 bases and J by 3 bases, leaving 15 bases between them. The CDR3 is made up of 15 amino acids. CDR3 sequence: CASSFGGSGDYEQYF. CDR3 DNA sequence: TGTGCCAGCAGTTTTGGGGGCTCTGGGGACTACGAGCAGTACTTC.

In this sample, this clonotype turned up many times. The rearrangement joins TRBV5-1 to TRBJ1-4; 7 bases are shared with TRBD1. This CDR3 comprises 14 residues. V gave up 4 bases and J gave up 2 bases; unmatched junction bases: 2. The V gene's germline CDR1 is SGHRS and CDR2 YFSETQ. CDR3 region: CASSPTGTNEKLFF. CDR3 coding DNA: TGCGCCAGCAGCCCGACAGGGACTAATGAAAAACTGTTTTTT. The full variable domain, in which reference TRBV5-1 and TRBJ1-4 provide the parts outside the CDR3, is KAGVTQTPRYLIKTRGQQVTLSCSPISGHRSVSWYQQTPGQGLQFLFEYFSETQRNKGNFPGRFSGRQFSNSRSEMNVSTLELGDSALYLCASSPTGTNEKLFFGSGTQLSVL.

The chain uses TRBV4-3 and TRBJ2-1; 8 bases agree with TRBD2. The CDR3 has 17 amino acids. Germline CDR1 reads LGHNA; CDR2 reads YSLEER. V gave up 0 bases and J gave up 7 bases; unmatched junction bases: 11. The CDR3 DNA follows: TGCGCCAGCAGCCAAGATCAGTCCAGCGGGAGAGGTAATGAGCAGTTCTTC. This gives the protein CASSQDQSSGRGNEQFF.

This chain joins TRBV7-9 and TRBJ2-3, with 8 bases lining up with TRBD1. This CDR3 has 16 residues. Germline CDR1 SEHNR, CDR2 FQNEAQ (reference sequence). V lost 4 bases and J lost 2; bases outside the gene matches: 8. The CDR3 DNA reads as TGTGCCAGCAGCTCACGACAGGGGATTATCACAGATACGCAGTATTTT. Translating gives CASSSRQGIITDTQYF.

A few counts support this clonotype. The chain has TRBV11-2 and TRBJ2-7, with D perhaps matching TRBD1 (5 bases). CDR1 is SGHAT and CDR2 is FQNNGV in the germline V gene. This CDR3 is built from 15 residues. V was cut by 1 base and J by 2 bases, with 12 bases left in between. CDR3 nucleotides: TGTGCCAGCAGCTTAGGGACATTGACCGCCTACGAGCAGTACTTC. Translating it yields CASSLGTLTAYEQYF. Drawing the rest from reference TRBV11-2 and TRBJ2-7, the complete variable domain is EAGVAQSPRYKIIEKRQSVAFWCNPISGHATLYWYQQILGQGPKLLIQFQNNGVVDDSQLPKDRFSAERLKGVDSTLKIQPAKLEDSAVYLCASSLGTLTAYEQYFGPGTRLTVT.

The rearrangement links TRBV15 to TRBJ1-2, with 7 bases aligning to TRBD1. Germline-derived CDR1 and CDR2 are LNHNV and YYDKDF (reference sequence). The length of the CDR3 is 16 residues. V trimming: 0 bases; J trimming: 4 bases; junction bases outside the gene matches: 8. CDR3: CATSRDVRGEIYGYTF. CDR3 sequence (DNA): TGTGCCACCAGCAGAGATGTCAGGGGGGAGATCTATGGCTACACCTTC.

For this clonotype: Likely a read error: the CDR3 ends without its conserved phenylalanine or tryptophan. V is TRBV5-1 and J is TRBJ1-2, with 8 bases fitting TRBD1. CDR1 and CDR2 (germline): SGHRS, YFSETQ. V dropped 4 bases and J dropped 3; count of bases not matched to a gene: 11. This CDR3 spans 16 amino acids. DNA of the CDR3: TGCGCCAGCAGCCAGGGACAGGAGAATCCCTACTATGGCTACACCTGC. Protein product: CASSQGQENPYYGYTC.

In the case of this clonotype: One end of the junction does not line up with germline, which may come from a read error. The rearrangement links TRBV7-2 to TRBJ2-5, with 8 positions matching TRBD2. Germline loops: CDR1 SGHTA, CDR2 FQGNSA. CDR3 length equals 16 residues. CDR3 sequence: CASGLSFPGGPETQYF. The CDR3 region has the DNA TGTGCCAGCGGCTTGTCCTTTCCGGGAGGGCCAGAGACCCAGTACTTC.

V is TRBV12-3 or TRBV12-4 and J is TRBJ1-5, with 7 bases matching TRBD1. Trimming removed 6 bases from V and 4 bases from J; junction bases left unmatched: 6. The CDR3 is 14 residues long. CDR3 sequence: CASRTDRENQPQHF. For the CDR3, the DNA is TGTGCCAGCAGAACAGACAGGGAGAATCAGCCCCAGCATTTT.

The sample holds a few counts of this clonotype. The DNA for the CDR3 is TGCGCCAGCAGCCAAACAGACTCCACCTACGAGCAGTACTTC. Amino acids: CASSQTDSTYEQYF. The J gene is TRBJ2-7, the V gene TRBV4-1; D not resolved. With 2 bases removed from V and 2 bases from J, the gap between germline ends came to 10 bases. Germline V lookup: CDR1 MGHRA, CDR2 YSYEKL. The CDR3 is made up of 14 amino acids.

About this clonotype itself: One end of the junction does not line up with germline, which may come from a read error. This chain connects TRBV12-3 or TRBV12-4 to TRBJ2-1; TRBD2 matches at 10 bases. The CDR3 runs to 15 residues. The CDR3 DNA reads TGTGCGAGCAGTTTACCTAGCGGGAGTGACAATGAGCAGTTCTTC. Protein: CASSLPSGSDNEQFF.

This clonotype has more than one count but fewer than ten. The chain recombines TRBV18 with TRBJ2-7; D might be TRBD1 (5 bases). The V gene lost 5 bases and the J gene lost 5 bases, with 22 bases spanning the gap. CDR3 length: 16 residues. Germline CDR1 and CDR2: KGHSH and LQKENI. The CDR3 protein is CASSSTRGATGHEQYF. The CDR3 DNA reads TGTGCCAGCTCATCGACTCGTGGGGCTACAGGCCACGAGCAGTACTTC.

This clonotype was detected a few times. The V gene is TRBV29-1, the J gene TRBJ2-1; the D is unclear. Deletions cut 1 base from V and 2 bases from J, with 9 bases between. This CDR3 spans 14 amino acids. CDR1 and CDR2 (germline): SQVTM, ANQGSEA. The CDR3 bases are TGCAGCGTTGAAGGTCAAGGCCCCTACAATGAGCAGTTCTTC. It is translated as CSVEGQGPYNEQFF.

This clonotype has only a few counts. Here the CDR3 reads CASSEGPNEKLFF. The CDR3 region has the DNA TGTGCCAGCAGCGAGGGGCCTAATGAAAAACTGTTTTTT. The V call is TRBV9, the J call TRBJ1-4; maybe TRBD1 (5 bases). V lost 3 bases and J 3 bases, leaving 6 bases between the germline ends. Germline values: CDR1 SGDLS, CDR2 YYNGEE. This CDR3 spans 13 amino acids.

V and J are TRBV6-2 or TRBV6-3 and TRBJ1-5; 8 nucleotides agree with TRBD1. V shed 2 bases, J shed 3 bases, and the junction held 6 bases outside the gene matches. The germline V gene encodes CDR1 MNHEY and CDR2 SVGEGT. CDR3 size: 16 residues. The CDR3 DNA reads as TGTGCCAGCAGTTACGGACAGGGAGGCGACAATCAGCCCCAGCATTTT. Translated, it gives CASSYGQGGDNQPQHF.

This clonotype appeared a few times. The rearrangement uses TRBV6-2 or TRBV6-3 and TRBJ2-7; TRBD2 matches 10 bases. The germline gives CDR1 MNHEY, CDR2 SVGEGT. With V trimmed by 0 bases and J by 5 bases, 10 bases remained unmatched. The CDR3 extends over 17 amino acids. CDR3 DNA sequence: TGTGCCAGCAGTTACTCGCAGCGGGAGGGCCACCGGAACGAGCAGTACTTC. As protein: CASSYSQREGHRNEQYF.

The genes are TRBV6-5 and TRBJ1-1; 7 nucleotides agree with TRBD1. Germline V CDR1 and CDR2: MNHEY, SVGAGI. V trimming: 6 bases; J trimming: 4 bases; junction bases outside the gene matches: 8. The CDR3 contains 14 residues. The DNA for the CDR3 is TGTGCCAGCAGAACAGGGGACGCAGCCACTGAAGCTTTCTTT. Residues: CASRTGDAATEAFF.

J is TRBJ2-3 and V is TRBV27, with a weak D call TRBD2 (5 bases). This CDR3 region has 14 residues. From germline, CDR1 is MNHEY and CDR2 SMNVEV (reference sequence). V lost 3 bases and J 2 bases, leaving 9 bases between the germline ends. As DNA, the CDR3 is TGTGCCAGCAGTTTGAACGGACTCACAGATACGCAGTATTTT. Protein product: CASSLNGLTDTQYF.